The 27 T cell receptor beta chains listed next were all sequenced from one sample in a study of patients and donors after allogeneic stem cell transplantation. TCRdb reanalysed the RT-PCR reads using MiXCR and keeps one entry per CDR3 protein. The sample holds about 89,000 distinct CDR3 sequences, around 48% seen once. The sample taken for sequencing was blood, either unsorted or a sorted T cell fraction (not recorded which). The receptor source for this set is a human donor who was either an allogeneic HSCT recipient or a stem cell or donor lymphocyte infusion donor (not recorded which). It is not recorded whose cells these are; they may come from a transplant donor.

This clonotype has more than one count but fewer than ten. The CDR3 spells CASSPRLGVNTEAFF. In nucleotides, the CDR3 is TGTGCCAGCTCACCCCGATTGGGTGTGAACACTGAAGCTTTCTTT. The chain recombines TRBV18 with TRBJ1-1; no clear D gene. Germline V gene lookup returns CDR1 KGHSH and CDR2 LQKENI. The CDR3 extends over 15 amino acids. The V end lost 3 bases, the J end lost 0 bases, and 11 bases lay between the germline ends.

The chain joins TRBV6-2 or TRBV6-3 to TRBJ2-1, with 15 nucleotides matching TRBD2. Per germline, CDR1 MNHEY and CDR2 SVGEGT. The CDR3 loop spans 19 amino acids. J gave up 2 bases and V 1 base, and 6 bases lay outside the gene matches. The CDR3: CASSYLSGTSGRPYNEQFF. As DNA, the CDR3 is TGTGCCAGCAGTTACTTATCCGGGACTAGCGGGAGGCCCTACAATGAGCAGTTCTTC.

The sample holds a few counts of this clonotype. This sequence joins TRBV19 and TRBJ1-5; D is unclear. Trimming removed 7 bases from V and 1 base from J, with 17 bases in between. The CDR3 contains 16 residues. Germline CDR1 LNHDA, CDR2 SQIVND (reference sequence). The CDR3 DNA is TGTGCCAGTAAGGGAAGGAAGGAGGCGAGCAATCAGCCCCAGCATTTT. Amino acid sequence: CASKGRKEASNQPQHF.

This clonotype was observed a handful of times. This chain uses TRBV29-1 with TRBJ1-2; no clear D gene. V was cut by 3 bases and J by 0 bases, with 8 bases left in between. The CDR3 sequence is 13 residues long. Germline V gene sequence: CDR1 SQVTM, CDR2 ANQGSEA. CDR3: CSVDRQSNYGYTF. CDR3 nucleotide sequence: TGCAGCGTTGATCGGCAGTCTAACTATGGCTACACCTTC. The full variable domain, in which reference TRBV29-1 and TRBJ1-2 provide the parts outside the CDR3, is SAVISQKPSRDICQRGTSLTIQCQVDSQVTMMFWYRQQPGQSLTLIATANQGSEATYESGFVIDKFPISRPNLTFSTLTVSNMSPEDSSIYLCSVDRQSNYGYTFGSGTRLTVV.

There are a few counts of this clonotype. This chain joins TRBV20-1 and TRBJ1-5; D gene ambiguous. CDR1 and CDR2 from the germline V gene are DFQATT and SNEGSKA (reference sequence). V was clipped by 2 bases and J by 1 base, with 3 bases between them. The CDR3 covers 12 residues. CDR3: CSARQSNQPQHF. DNA for the CDR3: TGCAGTGCTAGACAAAGCAATCAGCCCCAGCATTTT.

V and J are TRBV27 and TRBJ1-5, with D unresolved. This CDR3 spans 18 amino acids. The V gene lost 3 bases and the J gene lost 0 bases, with 18 bases spanning the gap. Looked up from germline, CDR1 is MNHEY and CDR2 is SMNVEV (reference sequence). The CDR3 sequence is CASSLPRGRLYSNQPQHF. The CDR3 nucleotides are TGTGCCAGCAGTTTGCCCCGAGGGCGGCTTTATAGCAATCAGCCCCAGCATTTT.

The chain employs TRBV24-1 and TRBJ2-3; 8 nucleotides line up with TRBD2. V shed 2 bases and J 3 bases; nucleotides not matched to a gene: 3. Germline-derived CDR1 and CDR2 are KGHDR and SFDVKD. The CDR3 is 15 amino acids. CDR3 amino acids: CATSDYSGSTDTQYF. As DNA, the CDR3 is TGTGCCACCAGTGATTACAGCGGGAGTACAGATACGCAGTATTTT.

The rearrangement uses TRBV29-1 and TRBJ1-2, with D unresolved. The CDR3 loop spans 12 amino acids. Germline CDR1 reads SQVTM; CDR2 reads ANQGSEA. V was pared by 5 bases and J by 3 bases, with 10 bases between. The CDR3 nucleotides read TGCAGCGTTCAAGCCGGCGACTATGGCTACACCTTC. This sequence encodes CSVQAGDYGYTF.

This clonotype was seen only a few times. The CDR3 DNA reads as TGTGCCAGCAGTTTGGCAGAGGTCTCCTATGGCTACACCTTC. Translated: CASSLAEVSYGYTF. The rearrangement links TRBV28 to TRBJ1-2, with D unclear. The germline V gene encodes CDR1 MDHEN and CDR2 SYDVKM. Trimming left V 3 bases short and J 4 bases short, with 12 bases between. The CDR3 covers 14 residues.

The chain couples TRBV6-6 to TRBJ2-1; the D is unclear. The V end lost 6 bases, the J end lost 4 bases, and 10 bases lay between the germline ends. Germline values: CDR1 MNHNY, CDR2 SVGAGI (reference sequence). The CDR3 extends over 13 amino acids. CDR3 sequence (DNA): TGTGCCAGCAGCTACGCGTGGTACAATGAGCAGTTCTTC. This gives the protein CASSYAWYNEQFF.

The table lists this clonotype with a few counts. V is TRBV7-2 and J is TRBJ1-2, with TRBD1 identical over 8 bases. This CDR3 is 13 amino acids long. Unmatched junction bases numbered 5, after V lost 6 bases and J lost 5 bases. Germline CDR1 SGHTA, CDR2 FQGNSA. The CDR3 DNA sequence: TGTGCCAGCAGTAGGGACAGGACGTATGGCTACACCTTC. Protein product: CASSRDRTYGYTF.

This clonotype has a handful of counts. The chain carries TRBV27 and TRBJ1-1; D gene uncertain. The V gene lost 6 bases and the J gene lost 1 base, with 9 bases spanning the gap. CDR3 length: 13 residues. Germline CDR1 is MNHEY and CDR2 is SMNVEV (reference sequence). CDR3 amino acids: CASSFSENTEAFF. The CDR3, as DNA: TGTGCCAGCAGCTTTTCAGAGAACACTGAAGCTTTCTTT.

This clonotype was recorded a few times. This chain joins TRBV12-3 or TRBV12-4 and TRBJ1-6; D uncertain. The CDR3 is made up of 15 amino acids. V lost 4 bases to trimming and J lost 3 bases, with 10 bases between them. The CDR3 coding sequence is TGTGCCAGCAGTTCCCGACGGGACTATAATTCACCCCTCCACTTT. Protein sequence: CASSSRRDYNSPLHF.

The rearrangement uses TRBV20-1 and TRBJ1-2; D uncertain. Deletions cut 0 bases from V and 4 bases from J, with 12 bases between. Germline CDR1 and CDR2: DFQATT and SNEGSKA (reference sequence). The length of the CDR3 is 14 residues. Written as DNA, the CDR3 is TGCAGTGCTAGAGATTGGGCAGTCCGCTATGGCTACACCTTC. Translating it yields CSARDWAVRYGYTF.

This clonotype was observed a single time. The chain is built from TRBV10-3 and TRBJ2-1; 14 nucleotides agree with TRBD2. J was trimmed by 0 bases and V by 3 bases; bases with no gene match: 4. The germline CDR1 and CDR2 sequences are ENHRY and SYGVKD. CDR3 size: 18 residues. CDR3 sequence (DNA): TGTGCCATCAGTGACGGACTAGCGGGAGGCCGCTCCTACAATGAGCAGTTCTTC. Protein sequence: CAISDGLAGGRSYNEQFF.

The V gene is TRBV12-3 or TRBV12-4, the J gene TRBJ2-2, with D maybe TRBD2 (5 bases). This CDR3 comprises 16 residues. Between the trimmed V and J ends, which lost 10 bases and 4 bases, there was a span of 22 bases. The CDR3 region is CATLRRAPEPTGELFF. The CDR3 DNA reads as TGTGCCACTCTAAGGCGGGCCCCTGAGCCCACCGGGGAGCTGTTTTTT.

The chain couples TRBV6-1 to TRBJ2-5, with D unresolved. In germline, CDR1 is MNHNS, CDR2 SASEGT. The CDR3 covers 16 residues. Trimming left V 0 bases short and J 0 bases short, with 11 bases between. CDR3 loop: CASSEAQDGYQETQYF. CDR3 nucleotide sequence: TGTGCCAGCAGTGAAGCCCAGGATGGGTACCAAGAGACCCAGTACTTC.

This clonotype was detected a few times. This sequence joins TRBV12-3 or TRBV12-4 and TRBJ1-5, with TRBD1 matching over 7 bases. CDR3 length equals 15 residues. V shed 4 bases, J shed 7 bases, and the junction held 10 bases outside the gene matches. In nucleotides, the CDR3 is TGTGCCAGCAGTTATCGACAGGGCAAGGAACAGCCCCAGCATTTT. This codes for CASSYRQGKEQPQHF.

This clonotype was detected a few times. The V and J genes are TRBV28 and TRBJ1-3, with D unresolved. Germline CDR1 reads MDHEN; CDR2 reads SYDVKM. The length of the CDR3 is 16 residues. The germline V and J ends were trimmed by 3 bases and 0 bases, with 12 bases remaining between them. The CDR3 loop is CASSFSSRFSGNTIYF. The CDR3 region has the DNA TGTGCCAGCAGTTTCTCCTCCAGGTTCTCTGGAAACACCATATATTTT.

This chain links TRBV12-3 or TRBV12-4 with TRBJ1-1; D perhaps matches TRBD1 (6 bases). With 5 bases removed from V and 4 bases from J, the gap between germline ends came to 14 bases. This CDR3 spans 14 amino acids. This CDR3 reads CASSGQGTLTEAFF. CDR3 coding DNA: TGTGCCAGCAGTGGTCAGGGGACCCTCACTGAAGCTTTCTTT.

The chain couples TRBV7-9 to TRBJ1-5, with D tentatively TRBD1 (5 bases). Germline lookup yields CDR1 SEHNR and CDR2 FQNEAQ (reference sequence). The CDR3 is 14 amino acids. Trimming shortened V by 5 bases and J by 0 bases, and 8 bases separated the two germline ends. DNA for the CDR3: TGTGCCAGCAGCGTCGACAGTAGCAATCAGCCCCAGCATTTT. This sequence encodes CASSVDSSNQPQHF.

The chain employs TRBV29-1 and TRBJ1-1; D might be TRBD1 (6 bases). Germline V gene lookup returns CDR1 SQVTM and CDR2 ANQGSEA. V lost 5 bases and J 0 bases, leaving 10 bases between the germline ends. The CDR3 has 13 residues. CDR3 amino acids: CSVTRGMNTEAFF. The CDR3 DNA is TGCAGCGTTACCAGGGGAATGAACACTGAAGCTTTCTTT.

V is TRBV5-1 and J is TRBJ1-6; tentative D call: TRBD1 (6 bases). The CDR3 contains 16 residues. The V gene's germline CDR1 is SGHRS and CDR2 YFSETQ. V was trimmed by 0 bases and J by 7 bases, leaving 14 bases between them. The CDR3 reads CASSLDSRGENSPLHF. The CDR3 DNA sequence: TGCGCCAGCAGCTTGGATTCCAGGGGAGAGAATTCACCCCTCCACTTT.

This clonotype was found a few times. This rearrangement joins TRBV7-9 to TRBJ1-5, with D possibly matching TRBD1 (5 bases). The CDR3 is 15 amino acids. Germline V gene data show CDR1 as SEHNR and CDR2 as FQNEAQ (reference sequence). With 2 bases removed from V and 7 bases from J, the gap between germline ends came to 15 bases. CDR3 sequence reads: CASSLSPGPFQPQHF. The CDR3 DNA reads TGTGCCAGCAGCTTATCCCCGGGGCCATTCCAGCCCCAGCATTTT.

This clonotype was seen only a few times. The chain uses TRBV27 and TRBJ2-6; 7 nucleotides match TRBD1. Germline CDR1 is MNHEY and CDR2 is SMNVEV (reference sequence). The CDR3 is 17 amino acids. V lost 6 bases to trimming and J lost 4 bases; unmatched junction nucleotides: 12. The CDR3 protein is CASRFLSQGTGANVLTF. The CDR3 DNA reads TGTGCCAGCAGATTTCTTTCACAGGGGACAGGGGCCAACGTCCTGACTTTC.

The J gene is TRBJ2-7, the V gene TRBV12-3 or TRBV12-4, with 7 bases lining up with TRBD1. The CDR3 is 13 amino acids. V was pared by 7 bases and J by 0 bases, with 3 bases of the junction left unmatched. CDR3 residues: CASTRDSSYEQYF. DNA of the CDR3: TGTGCCAGCACCCGGGACAGCTCCTACGAGCAGTACTTC.

In its sample, this clonotype was seen a few times. The chain has TRBV15 and TRBJ1-5; a possible D gene is TRBD1 (6 bases). Looked up from germline, CDR1 is LNHNV and CDR2 is YYDKDF (reference sequence). V was clipped by 3 bases and J by 7 bases, with 10 bases between them. The CDR3 covers 13 residues. The DNA of the CDR3 is TGTGCCACCAGCAGGAGGGGGAACCAGCCCCAGCATTTT. Translated, it gives CATSRRGNQPQHF.